This T cell receptor beta chain is from a study of immune cell composition in non-small cell lung cancer. CDR1 is MNHEY, CDR2 SVGAGI, per germline. The CDR3 sequence is 15 residues long. Trimming left V 6 bases short and J 0 bases short, with 12 bases between. Study-level findings and limits: In adenocarcinoma, maximal tumour-associated clone frequency tracked TIL tumour reactivity.

Sequencing was performed with immunoSEQ multiplex PCR; in TCRdb, only in-frame clones are kept and a portion is missing. In the table there are 5,500 to 7,500 clones, over 60% of which are singletons. On this clone: The target antigen is unknown.

Normal lung was sampled as far from the tumour as possible, at least 3 cm. V gene TRBV6-5 combines with J gene TRBJ1-3, with D tentatively TRBD1 (6 bases). Sample: non-adjacent lung tissue. The clonotype comes from a human donor with non-small cell lung cancer. In nucleotides, the CDR3 is TGTGCCAGCAGACAACAGGGCATCTCTGGAAACACCATATATTTT. It specifies CASRQQGISGNTIYF.